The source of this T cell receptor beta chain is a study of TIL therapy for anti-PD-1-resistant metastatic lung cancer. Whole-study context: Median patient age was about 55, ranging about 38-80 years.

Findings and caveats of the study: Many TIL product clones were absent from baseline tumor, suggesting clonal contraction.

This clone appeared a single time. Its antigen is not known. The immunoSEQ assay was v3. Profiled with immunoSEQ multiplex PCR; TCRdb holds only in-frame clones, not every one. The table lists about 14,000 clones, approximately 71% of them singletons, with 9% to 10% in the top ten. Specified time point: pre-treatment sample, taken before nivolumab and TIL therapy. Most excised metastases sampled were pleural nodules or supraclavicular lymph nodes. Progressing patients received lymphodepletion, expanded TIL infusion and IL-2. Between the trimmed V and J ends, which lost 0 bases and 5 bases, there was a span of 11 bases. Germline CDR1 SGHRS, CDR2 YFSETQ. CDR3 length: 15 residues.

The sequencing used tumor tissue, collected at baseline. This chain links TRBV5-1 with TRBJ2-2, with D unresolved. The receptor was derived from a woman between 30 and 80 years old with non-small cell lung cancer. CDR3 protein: CASSLEVLETGELFF. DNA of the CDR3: TGCGCCAGCAGCTTGGAGGTCTTAGAGACCGGGGAGCTGTTTTTT. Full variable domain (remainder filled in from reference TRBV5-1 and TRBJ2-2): KAGVTQTPRYLIKTRGQQVTLSCSPISGHRSVSWYQQTPGQGLQFLFEYFSETQRNKGNFPGRFSGRQFSNSRSEMNVSTLELGDSALYLCASSLEVLETGELFFGEGSRLTVL.